The next 29 T cell receptor beta chains were all read from a single sample in a study of blood T cell repertoires in COVID-19. Using immunoSEQ multiplex PCR, the repertoire was profiled, and TCRdb retains in-frame clones only, with some absent. In the table there are under 65,000 clones, roughly 90% of which are singletons. Material for sequencing was peripheral blood. The receptors originated from a man aged 50 or older with acute or convalescent COVID-19.

The chain employs TRBV27 and TRBJ2-2, with D tentatively TRBD2 (5 bases). The germline V and J ends were trimmed by 6 bases and 4 bases, with 12 bases remaining between them. Germline CDR1 reads MNHEY; CDR2 reads SMNVEV (reference sequence). The CDR3 runs to 14 residues. CDR3: CASSGRTGTGELFF. The DNA for the CDR3 is TGTGCCAGCAGCGGACGGACTGGCACCGGGGAGCTGTTTTTT.

The V gene is TRBV2, the J gene TRBJ2-1, with 8 bases matching TRBD1. With V trimmed by 3 bases and J by 8 bases, 9 bases remained unmatched. This CDR3 has 15 residues. The germline CDR1 and CDR2 sequences are SNHLY and FYNNEI. In DNA, the CDR3 is TGTGCCAGCAGTGAGGGTTGGACAGGGCGAGATGAGCAGTTCTTC. Translated, it gives CASSEGWTGRDEQFF.

The chain recombines TRBV5-1 with TRBJ2-7, with D perhaps matching TRBD1 (6 bases). Germline V gene data show CDR1 as SGHRS and CDR2 as YFSETQ. This CDR3 comprises 16 residues. V lost 4 bases and J 2 bases, leaving 19 bases between the germline ends. DNA for the CDR3: TGCGCCAGCAGCCCAGGGGTCGGAAAGGGAACCTACGAGCAGTACTTC. Its translation is CASSPGVGKGTYEQYF.

The chain carries TRBV6-5 and TRBJ1-2; tentatively, D is TRBD1 (6 bases). Per germline, CDR1 MNHEY and CDR2 SVGAGI. The CDR3 contains 15 residues. V was clipped by 0 bases and J by 6 bases, with 14 bases between them. The CDR3 coding sequence is TGTGCCAGCAGTTACTCGAGTGGGGGCAAGAATGGCTACACCTTC. It is translated as CASSYSSGGKNGYTF.

V and J are TRBV7-8 and TRBJ2-3; tentatively, D is TRBD2 (6 bases). The CDR3 runs to 14 residues. Germline V gene lookup returns CDR1 SGHVS and CDR2 FQNEAQ. V lost 2 bases and J 6 bases, leaving 12 bases between the germline ends. CDR3 sequence reads: CASSLMTSMDTQYF. CDR3 in DNA: TGTGCCAGCAGCTTAATGACTAGTATGGATACGCAGTATTTT. The full variable domain, in which reference TRBV7-8 and TRBJ2-3 provide the parts outside the CDR3, is GAGVSQSPRYKVAKRGQDVALRCDPISGHVSLFWYQQALGQGPEFLTYFQNEAQLDKSGLPSDRFFAERPEGSVSTLKIQRTQQEDSAVYLCASSLMTSMDTQYFGPGTRLTVL.

The chain couples TRBV25-1 to TRBJ2-5; D is perhaps TRBD2 (6 bases). Per germline, CDR1 MGHDK and CDR2 SYGVNS. CDR3 size: 14 residues. Trimming pared 4 bases from V and 4 bases from J, leaving 13 bases between. DNA of the CDR3: TGTGCCAGCAGTGTGACTAGGGGAATAGAGACCCAGTACTTC. It yields the protein CASSVTRGIETQYF.

This clone was detected once. V usage is TRBV5-4 and J usage is TRBJ2-2; 10 nucleotides match TRBD2. The CDR3 length is 16 residues. Germline values: CDR1 SGHNT, CDR2 YYREEE (reference sequence). V dropped 10 bases and J dropped 0; count of bases not matched to a gene: 9. This CDR3 is CAFQLAGVTNTGELFF. CDR3 coding DNA: TGTGCCTTCCAGCTAGCGGGGGTCACGAACACCGGGGAGCTGTTTTTT.

The V call is TRBV24-1, the J call TRBJ2-1, with D unclear. CDR1 is KGHDR and CDR2 is SFDVKD in the germline V gene. The CDR3 is made up of 14 amino acids. V lost 0 bases and J 4 bases, leaving 6 bases between the germline ends. CDR3 loop: CATSDLGVYNEQFF. CDR3 in DNA: TGTGCCACCAGTGATTTGGGAGTATACAATGAGCAGTTCTTC.

The rearrangement joins TRBV19 to TRBJ1-2; 9 positions match TRBD1. This CDR3 region has 14 residues. Germline CDR1 is LNHDA and CDR2 is SQIVND (reference sequence). Trimming cost V 4 bases and J 4 bases; bases outside gene matches: 4. DNA for the CDR3: TGTGCCAGTAGTAAACAGGGGGCCTCCTATGGCTACACCTTC. This sequence encodes CASSKQGASYGYTF.

This chain uses TRBV15 with TRBJ1-5; D perhaps matches TRBD1 (5 bases). Trimming took off 0 bases at V and 8 bases at J, with 11 bases between the two ends. CDR1 and CDR2 from the germline V gene are LNHNV and YYDKDF (reference sequence). The CDR3 is 14 residues long. DNA for the CDR3: TGTGCCACCAGCAGAGATCAAGGGACTGAGCCCCAGCATTTT. Protein product: CATSRDQGTEPQHF.

The chain employs TRBV30 and TRBJ2-3; D is ambiguous. The germline V gene encodes CDR1 GTSNPN and CDR2 SVGIG (reference sequence). The V gene lost 4 bases and the J gene lost 2 bases, with 7 bases spanning the gap. This CDR3 comprises 12 residues. CDR3 region: CAWKLYTDTQYF. As DNA, the CDR3 is TGTGCCTGGAAGCTATACACAGATACGCAGTATTTT. The whole variable domain, filled in from reference TRBV30 and TRBJ2-3, reads SQTIHQWPATLVQPVGSPLSLECTVEGTSNPNLYWYRQAAGRGLQLLFYSVGIGQISSEVPQNLSASRPQDRQFILSSKKLLLSDSGFYLCAWKLYTDTQYFGPGTRLTVL.

J is TRBJ1-1 and V is TRBV30; D gene uncertain. The V gene lost 4 bases and the J gene lost 8 bases, with 11 bases spanning the gap. The CDR3 is made up of 11 amino acids. Germline CDR1 reads GTSNPN; CDR2 reads SVGIG (reference sequence). CDR3 residues: CAWNREIEAFF. CDR3 DNA sequence: TGTGCCTGGAACCGGGAGATAGAAGCTTTCTTT.

This chain uses TRBV3-1 (or the pseudogene TRBV3-2) with TRBJ2-2; D possibly corresponds to TRBD1 (6 bases). V was clipped by 4 bases and J by 7 bases, with 10 bases between them. Germline V gene lookup returns CDR1 LGHDT and CDR2 YNNKEL (reference sequence). The length of the CDR3 is 13 residues. The CDR3 sequence is CASSLGQIGELFF. Here the CDR3 DNA reads TGTGCCAGCAGCCTAGGACAGATCGGGGAGCTGTTTTTT.

This sequence joins TRBV2 and TRBJ2-3; D gene unclear. The CDR3 totals 10 residues. Per the germline V gene, CDR1 is SNHLY and CDR2 is FYNNEI. Deletions cut 7 bases from V and 6 bases from J, with 5 bases between. CDR3 coding DNA: TGTGCCAGCACGGGTGATACGCAGTATTTT. It specifies CASTGDTQYF.

The chain recombines TRBV11-2 with TRBJ2-2; the match to TRBD1 covers 8 bases. Trimming removed 5 bases from V and 4 bases from J; junction bases left unmatched: 6. CDR1 and CDR2 (germline): SGHAT, FQNNGV. The CDR3 has 15 residues. The CDR3 sequence is CASSQRTGITGELFF. The CDR3 DNA reads as TGTGCCAGCAGCCAAAGGACAGGGATCACCGGGGAGCTGTTTTTT.

The gene calls are TRBV28 and TRBJ2-7, with TRBD1 as a possible D gene (6 bases). Germline CDR1 is MDHEN and CDR2 is SYDVKM. V was cut by 1 base and J by 2 bases, with 21 bases left in between. The CDR3 length is 18 residues. CDR3 in DNA: TGTGCCAGCAGTTTATTTTCTCCGGGGCAGGGGATTCCCTACGAGCAGTACTTC. Its protein product is CASSLFSPGQGIPYEQYF.

The rearrangement joins TRBV10-1 to TRBJ2-3; no clear D gene. Deletions cut 0 bases from V and 7 bases from J, with 17 bases between. CDR3 size: 16 residues. Looked up from germline, CDR1 is WNHNN and CDR2 is SYGVQD (reference sequence). CDR3 coding DNA: TGCGCCAGCAGTGAGTCGGCAGGTGGCCATGCGAATACGCAGTATTTT. Its protein product is CASSESAGGHANTQYF.

J is TRBJ2-7 and V is TRBV21-1; the listed D gene, TRBD1, was not tested against the DNA. TRBV21-1 is a listed pseudogene. The length of the CDR3 is 16 residues. DNA for the CDR3: TGTGCCAGCAGCACTAAGTCGGGACAGGGGTGGTACGAGCAGTACTTC. It yields the protein CASSTKSGQGWYEQYF.

CDR3 in amino acids: CASGQQGANTEAFF. The CDR3 bases are TGTGCCAGCGGACAACAGGGGGCGAACACTGAAGCTTTCTTT. The chain carries TRBV19 and TRBJ1-1; TRBD1 agrees at 9 bases. This CDR3 spans 14 amino acids. From germline, CDR1 is LNHDA and CDR2 SQIVND (reference sequence). With 9 bases clipped from V and 1 base from J, the junction kept 6 bases outside the gene matches. The whole variable domain, filled in from reference TRBV19 and TRBJ1-1, reads DGGITQSPKYLFRKEGQNVTLSCEQNLNHDAMYWYRQDPGQGLRLIYYSQIVNDFQKGDIAEGYSVSREKKESFPLTVTSAQKNPTAFYLCASGQQGANTEAFFGQGTRLTVV.

The V call is TRBV5-5, the J call TRBJ2-2, with a weak D call TRBD1 (5 bases). V lost 4 bases and J 5 bases, leaving 18 bases between the germline ends. The germline CDR1 and CDR2 sequences are SGHKS and YYEKEE (reference sequence). The CDR3 runs to 16 residues. The CDR3 bases are TGTGCCAGCAGCCAGATCAGGGTCGCAAGGACCGGGGAGCTGTTTTTT. It yields the protein CASSQIRVARTGELFF.

The chain couples TRBV7-8 to TRBJ1-2; possibly TRBD1 for D (6 bases). V shed 5 bases and J shed 5 bases, with 15 bases lying between them. The CDR3 extends over 14 amino acids. CDR1 and CDR2 from the germline V gene are SGHVS and FQNEAQ. The DNA for the CDR3 is TGTGCCAGCAGCGGAAGGGGGGGCCGGTATGGCTACACCTTC. It is translated as CASSGRGGRYGYTF.

The V and J genes are TRBV5-1 and TRBJ1-1; D possibly corresponds to TRBD1 (5 bases). The length of the CDR3 is 15 residues. In germline, CDR1 is SGHRS, CDR2 YFSETQ. V was cut by 0 bases and J by 0 bases, with 9 bases left in between. DNA of the CDR3: TGCGCCAGCAGCTTGGCCCAAGGGGTGAACACTGAAGCTTTCTTT. This translates into CASSLAQGVNTEAFF.

V is TRBV20-1 and J is TRBJ1-5, with D possibly matching TRBD1 (6 bases). The ends were cut back, 3 bases at V and 4 bases at J, with 16 bases in the middle. Germline assignment: CDR1 DFQATT and CDR2 SNEGSKA (reference sequence). The CDR3 sequence is 15 residues long. The CDR3 DNA is TGCAGTGCTAGTCCTGGGGGGGCCGTAAATCAGCCCCAGCATTTT. This sequence encodes CSASPGGAVNQPQHF.

V usage is TRBV4-1 and J usage is TRBJ1-2, with D hard to call. CDR3 length: 15 amino acids. Germline V gene lookup returns CDR1 MGHRA and CDR2 YSYEKL. V was pared by 0 bases and J by 5 bases, with 13 bases between. The CDR3 is CASSQDEGESYGYTF. The CDR3 region has the DNA TGCGCCAGCAGCCAAGACGAGGGCGAGAGTTATGGCTACACCTTC.

This chain links TRBV12-5 with TRBJ2-7, with TRBD1 as a possible D gene (6 bases). V gave up 6 bases and J gave up 8 bases, with 14 bases separating them. This CDR3 region has 12 residues. Per the germline V gene, CDR1 is LGHNT and CDR2 is FRNRAP. CDR3 protein: CASGTTGYKQYF. CDR3 nucleotide sequence: TGTGCTAGTGGGACTACAGGGTACAAGCAGTACTTC.

This chain uses TRBV6-6 with TRBJ1-1; D may be TRBD1 (5 bases). Trimming removed 2 bases at V and 7 bases at J, with 14 bases between. The CDR3 is made up of 14 amino acids. Per germline, CDR1 MNHNY and CDR2 SVGAGI (reference sequence). The CDR3 here is CASSYGGTRGEAFF. CDR3 in DNA: TGTGCCAGCAGTTACGGGGGGACCCGTGGTGAAGCTTTCTTT.

This clone was seen a single time. The chain joins TRBV5-1 to TRBJ2-3; D may be TRBD2 (6 bases). V was clipped by 4 bases and J by 0 bases, with 15 bases between them. Germline values: CDR1 SGHRS, CDR2 YFSETQ. The CDR3 totals 16 residues. The CDR3 nucleotides read TGCGCCAGCAGCACCCCGGGACTTGCTAGCACAGATACGCAGTATTTT. Its translation is CASSTPGLASTDTQYF. Complete variable domain (other parts from reference TRBV5-1 and TRBJ2-3): KAGVTQTPRYLIKTRGQQVTLSCSPISGHRSVSWYQQTPGQGLQFLFEYFSETQRNKGNFPGRFSGRQFSNSRSEMNVSTLELGDSALYLCASSTPGLASTDTQYFGPGTRLTVL.

The chain couples TRBV12-3 or TRBV12-4 to TRBJ1-3; D might be TRBD1 (5 bases). Between the trimmed V and J ends, which lost 11 bases and 1 base, there was a span of 9 bases. This CDR3 comprises 12 residues. In nucleotides, the CDR3 is TGTGCCTCCAGGGTGTCTGGAAACACCATATATTTT. Translating it yields CASRVSGNTIYF.

V gene TRBV9 combines with J gene TRBJ2-1, with 9 nucleotides matching TRBD1. V lost 5 bases, J lost 7 bases, and 7 bases stayed unmatched. The germline CDR1 and CDR2 sequences are SGDLS and YYNGEE. This CDR3 is 14 amino acids long. CDR3 nucleotides: TGTGCCAGCAGTGGAACAGGGGGCGGGAATGAGCAGTTCTTC. This gives the protein CASSGTGGGNEQFF.